Listed here are 26 T cell receptor beta chains from one sample, sequenced in a study of T cell repertoires in cytomegalovirus infection. Each CDR3 protein is one row after TCRdb ran MiXCR on the reads. Of under 300,000 distinct CDR3 sequences listed, about a sixth were seen once; the top ten hold approximately 51%. Sequenced: CD8+ T cells from PBMCs. The receptors shown here come from a human donor in good health (CMV status not recorded). Some clones in this sample may be carry-over from other donors' samples.

A few counts support this clonotype. This chain links TRBV19 with TRBJ1-1, with 9 nucleotides matching TRBD1. The CDR3 loop spans 15 amino acids. Germline values: CDR1 LNHDA, CDR2 SQIVND (reference sequence). Trimming removed 5 bases from V and 6 bases from J; junction bases left unmatched: 10. The DNA of the CDR3 is TGTGCCAGTAGTCTCTCGGGACAGGGATTCGCTGAAGCTTTCTTT. It is translated as CASSLSGQGFAEAFF. The full variable domain, in which reference TRBV19 and TRBJ1-1 provide the parts outside the CDR3, is DGGITQSPKYLFRKEGQNVTLSCEQNLNHDAMYWYRQDPGQGLRLIYYSQIVNDFQKGDIAEGYSVSREKKESFPLTVTSAQKNPTAFYLCASSLSGQGFAEAFFGQGTRLTVV.

V and J are TRBV4-1 and TRBJ1-5; D not resolved. The CDR3 length is 13 residues. Germline loops: CDR1 MGHRA, CDR2 YSYEKL. V gave up 1 base and J gave up 2 bases, with 3 bases separating them. Here the CDR3 reads CASSQGRNQPQHF. The CDR3 nucleotides read TGCGCCAGCAGCCAAGGCCGCAATCAGCCCCAGCATTTT.

This clonotype has at least ten counts. The chain uses TRBV6-2 or TRBV6-3 and TRBJ2-3, with a tentative D call TRBD1 (6 bases). V dropped 5 bases and J dropped 6 bases, with 15 bases sitting between them. The CDR3 has 14 amino acids. CDR1 is MNHEY, CDR2 SVGEGT, per germline. The CDR3 DNA follows: TGTGCCAGCAGTGACCGACAGGAGGTGGATACGCAGTATTTT. Its translation: CASSDRQEVDTQYF.

This clonotype came up many times. The chain couples TRBV7-9 to TRBJ1-4, with 11 bases that match TRBD1. Germline CDR1 and CDR2: SEHNR and FQNEAQ (reference sequence). The CDR3 sequence is 16 residues long. With 5 bases clipped from V and 3 bases from J, the junction kept 5 bases outside the gene matches. The CDR3 coding sequence is TGTGCCAGCAGCGGGACAGGGGGGAGATCTAATGAAAAACTGTTTTTT. Translated, it gives CASSGTGGRSNEKLFF. Full variable domain (outside the CDR3, taken from reference TRBV7-9 and TRBJ1-4): DTGVSQNPRHKITKRGQNVTFRCDPISEHNRLYWYRQTLGQGPEFLTYFQNEAQLEKSRLLSDRFSAERPKGSFSTLEIQRTEQGDSAMYLCASSGTGGRSNEKLFFGSGTQLSVL.

The gene calls are TRBV29-1 and TRBJ1-1; D is perhaps TRBD1 (5 bases). Germline assignment: CDR1 SQVTM and CDR2 ANQGSEA. V lost 2 bases and J lost 5, with 12 bases in between. The CDR3 spans 13 residues. CDR3 residues: CSVENVGGTEAFF. Here the CDR3 DNA reads TGCAGCGTTGAAAATGTGGGGGGAACTGAAGCTTTCTTT.

This clonotype has at least ten counts. The rearrangement joins TRBV28 to TRBJ1-1, with no clear D. The CDR3 extends over 11 amino acids. The germline CDR1 and CDR2 sequences are MDHEN and SYDVKM. V dropped 8 bases and J dropped 2 bases, with 6 bases sitting between them. This CDR3 reads CASHDNTEAFF. Here the CDR3 DNA reads TGTGCCAGCCACGACAACACTGAAGCTTTCTTT.

This clonotype turned up a few times. This chain links TRBV19 with TRBJ2-5; D might be TRBD2 (5 bases). The CDR3 extends over 15 amino acids. The germline V gene has CDR1 LNHDA and CDR2 SQIVND (reference sequence). V shed 6 bases and J shed 4 bases, with 18 bases lying between them. In DNA form, the CDR3 reads TGTGCCAGTAGCCCGGGAACAGTCCTAGGAGAGACCCAGTACTTC. Residues: CASSPGTVLGETQYF.

This clonotype was found many times. The gene calls are TRBV28 and TRBJ2-7; 8 positions agree with TRBD1. J was trimmed by 6 bases and V by 7 bases; bases with no gene match: 14. Germline V CDR1 and CDR2: MDHEN, SYDVKM. The CDR3 covers 15 residues. Here the CDR3 reads CASIPVQGVYLEQYF. CDR3 bases: TGTGCCAGCATCCCAGTACAGGGGGTTTATCTCGAGCAGTACTTC.

As regards this clonotype: The junction and the germline gene differ at one end; a read error may be behind it. V is TRBV13 and J is TRBJ1-6; D is unclear. The CDR3 length is 13 residues. The germline CDR1 and CDR2 sequences are PRHDT and FYEKMQ (reference sequence). The CDR3 protein is CASSLGPGTPLHF. CDR3 DNA: TGTGCCAGCAGCCTAGGGCCCGGAACACCCCTCCACTTT. Full variable domain (missing parts from reference TRBV13 and TRBJ1-6): AAGVIQSPRHLIKEKRETATLKCYPIPRHDTVYWYQQGPGQDPQFLISFYEKMQSDKGSIPDRFSAQQFSDYHSELNMSSLELGDSALYFCASSLGPGTPLHFGNGTRLTVT.

A few counts support this clonotype. V is TRBV7-9 and J is TRBJ2-4; 13 bases align to TRBD2. The junction had 7 bases not matched to a gene; V was cut back by 5 bases and J by 6 bases. This CDR3 has 16 amino acids. Germline loops: CDR1 SEHNR, CDR2 FQNEAQ (reference sequence). The CDR3 DNA reads TGTGCCAGCAGCCTCACTAGCGGGGGGGAAAGAAACATTCAGTACTTC. Its translation is CASSLTSGGERNIQYF.

This clonotype has just a few counts. The V call is TRBV7-3, the J call TRBJ2-3, with 12 positions matching TRBD2. Germline V gives CDR1 SGHTA, CDR2 FQGTGA. This CDR3 is 18 amino acids long. The J segment lost 5 bases and the V segment lost 1 base, leaving 10 bases of the junction unmatched. CDR3 sequence reads: CASSLIGLAGPGGDTQYF. The CDR3 nucleotides are TGTGCCAGCAGCTTAATCGGACTAGCGGGGCCCGGCGGAGATACGCAGTATTTT.

The chain combines TRBV19 with TRBJ2-3; a possible D gene is TRBD1 (5 bases). The germline V gene encodes CDR1 LNHDA and CDR2 SQIVND (reference sequence). The length of the CDR3 is 15 residues. The germline V and J ends were trimmed by 4 bases and 8 bases, with 19 bases remaining between them. As DNA, the CDR3 is TGTGCCAGTAGTACACAGGAGCCTGCCAAGAGTACGCAGTATTTT. It codes for CASSTQEPAKSTQYF.

A few counts support this clonotype. The rearrangement joins TRBV4-3 to TRBJ1-5; D gene uncertain. CDR1 is LGHNA and CDR2 is YSLEER in the germline V gene. V shed 3 bases and J shed 7 bases, with 10 bases lying between them. This CDR3 has 13 residues. The DNA for the CDR3 is TGCGCCAGCAGCCAGACTGCGTGGCAGCCCCAGCATTTT. Amino acids: CASSQTAWQPQHF.

This clonotype was seen many times. This chain links TRBV7-9 with TRBJ1-1; TRBD1 aligns across 8 bases. V lost 5 bases and J lost 1; bases outside the gene matches: 3. Germline V gene data show CDR1 as SEHNR and CDR2 as FQNEAQ (reference sequence). The CDR3 is made up of 14 amino acids. The CDR3 nucleotides read TGTGCCAGCAGCACGGGACAGGAGAACACTGAAGCTTTCTTT. Residues: CASSTGQENTEAFF.

The CDR3 region is CASPNLADKNTGELFF. CDR3 bases: TGCGCCAGCCCCAACCTAGCGGATAAGAACACCGGGGAGCTGTTTTTT. V gene TRBV23-1 combines with J gene TRBJ2-2, with 7 bases matching TRBD2. TRBV23-1 is identified as an open reading frame with a role that is uncertain. Germline trimming cut 8 bases from V and 1 base from J; bases unmatched to any gene: 10. The CDR3 totals 16 residues.

This clonotype came up a few times. The J gene is TRBJ1-1, the V gene TRBV9; D might be TRBD1 (5 bases). Germline V CDR1 and CDR2: SGDLS, YYNGEE. V was trimmed by 3 bases and J by 7 bases, leaving 13 bases between them. This CDR3 has 13 residues. CDR3 residues: CASSEGVFGEAFF. The CDR3 DNA reads TGTGCCAGCAGCGAAGGGGTATTTGGTGAAGCTTTCTTT.

This clonotype was picked up a small number of times. The genes are TRBV6-2 or TRBV6-3 and TRBJ2-7, with D hard to call. CDR1 and CDR2 (germline): MNHEY, SVGEGT. This CDR3 contains 11 residues. The ends were cut back, 4 bases at V and 7 bases at J, with 8 bases in the middle. CDR3 DNA sequence: TGTGCCAGCAGTTGGGCCAGGGAGCAGTACTTC. It yields the protein CASSWAREQYF.

In its sample, this clonotype was seen many times. The chain combines TRBV7-9 with TRBJ2-5, with TRBD2 identical over 13 bases. The CDR3 is 22 residues long. Looked up from germline, CDR1 is SEHNR and CDR2 is FQNEAQ (reference sequence). The junction had 19 bases not matched to a gene; V was cut back by 3 bases and J by 0 bases. CDR3 in amino acids: CASSFSAGQPGTSGVYQETQYF. DNA of the CDR3: TGTGCCAGCAGCTTTTCCGCGGGACAGCCCGGGACTAGCGGGGTCTACCAAGAGACCCAGTACTTC. The full variable domain, with the rest looked up from reference TRBV7-9 and TRBJ2-5, is DTGVSQNPRHKITKRGQNVTFRCDPISEHNRLYWYRQTLGQGPEFLTYFQNEAQLEKSRLLSDRFSAERPKGSFSTLEIQRTEQGDSAMYLCASSFSAGQPGTSGVYQETQYFGPGTRLLVL.

The V gene is TRBV19, the J gene TRBJ1-5; D is unresolved. V was cut by 3 bases and J by 2 bases, with 11 bases left in between. This CDR3 spans 15 amino acids. Germline lookup yields CDR1 LNHDA and CDR2 SQIVND (reference sequence). CDR3 coding DNA: TGTGCCAGTAGTATCGGCAGGCTGGGCAATCAGCCCCAGCATTTT. Residues: CASSIGRLGNQPQHF. Variable domain in full (rest from reference TRBV19 and TRBJ1-5): DGGITQSPKYLFRKEGQNVTLSCEQNLNHDAMYWYRQDPGQGLRLIYYSQIVNDFQKGDIAEGYSVSREKKESFPLTVTSAQKNPTAFYLCASSIGRLGNQPQHFGDGTRLSIL.

This clonotype was counted only a few times. The genes are TRBV5-4 and TRBJ2-3; the D is unclear. The CDR3 contains 13 residues. From germline, CDR1 is SGHNT and CDR2 YYREEE (reference sequence). V lost 4 bases and J lost 4, with 10 bases in between. The CDR3 region is CASSAYRPDTQYF. CDR3 DNA sequence: TGTGCCAGCAGCGCATACAGACCAGATACGCAGTATTTT.

CDR3 in DNA: TGTGCCAGCAGCTTAGGACAGGAGACAAACTATGGCTACACCTTC. It translates to CASSLGQETNYGYTF. The chain employs TRBV13 and TRBJ1-2; D is perhaps TRBD1 (5 bases). The CDR3 totals 15 residues. CDR1 and CDR2 from the germline V gene are PRHDT and FYEKMQ (reference sequence). The V and J ends lost 0 bases and 2 bases respectively, with 10 bases between them.

This clonotype was observed a handful of times. The J gene is TRBJ1-1, the V gene TRBV5-5; 10 bases agree with TRBD1. This CDR3 contains 18 residues. Germline CDR1 is SGHKS and CDR2 is YYEKEE (reference sequence). V shed 1 base and J 1 base; nucleotides not matched to a gene: 10. CDR3 residues: CASSLRDRGRSGNTEAFF. CDR3 DNA sequence: TGTGCCAGCAGCTTGAGGGACAGGGGCAGGTCCGGGAACACTGAAGCTTTCTTT.

The V gene is TRBV20-1, the J gene TRBJ1-1, with 12 bases that match TRBD1. Germline loops: CDR1 DFQATT, CDR2 SNEGSKA (reference sequence). This CDR3 has 16 residues. V lost 6 bases, J lost 2 bases, and 10 bases stayed unmatched. Written as DNA, the CDR3 is TGCAGTGCCCAGGGGACAGGGGGCCTTTTAAACACTGAAGCTTTCTTT. Protein: CSAQGTGGLLNTEAFF.

This clonotype was detected ten times or more. This CDR3 reads CASSPGFDTEAFF. The CDR3 DNA follows: TGTGCCAGCAGTCCAGGGTTCGACACTGAAGCTTTCTTT. This chain joins TRBV7-6 and TRBJ1-1; TRBD1 is a possible D gene (5 bases). The CDR3 contains 13 residues. Germline V gene sequence: CDR1 SGHVS, CDR2 FNYEAQ. The V end was cut by 6 bases, the J end by 3 bases, with 11 bases between.

In this sample, this clonotype turned up many times. The chain is built from TRBV19 and TRBJ1-1; perhaps TRBD1 as D (5 bases). Germline V lookup: CDR1 LNHDA, CDR2 SQIVND (reference sequence). The ends were cut back, 5 bases at V and 0 bases at J, with 16 bases in the middle. This CDR3 has 16 amino acids. The CDR3 DNA is TGTGCCAGTAGTCGCAGGGCTGTGGGGATGAACACTGAAGCTTTCTTT. This codes for CASSRRAVGMNTEAFF.

The chain is built from TRBV6-2 or TRBV6-3 and TRBJ2-7; D gene unclear. V lost 2 bases, J lost 4 bases, and 6 bases lay in between. This CDR3 is 12 amino acids long. Germline lookup yields CDR1 MNHEY and CDR2 SVGEGT. CDR3 bases: TGTGCCAGCAGTTACAGCATTTACGAGCAGTACTTC. It specifies CASSYSIYEQYF.